A selection of T cell receptor beta chains follows, all from one sample in a study of blood T cell repertoires in COVID-19. Only in-frame clones appear in the TCRdb table, and some are missing; sequencing was by immunoSEQ multiplex PCR. There are about 120,000 clones in the sample; 82% occur only once, and around 10% lies in the top ten. The specimen sequenced was peripheral blood. The source is a human donor in a cohort sampled during active COVID-19. Both conserved end residues are part of each CDR3. The D gene is left open where the match is weak. The listing skips clone size in some rows; elsewhere it reads once, few, many or a size class.

V	D	size	J	CDR3	DNA
TRBV2	-	-	TRBJ1-6	CASSEAPGQGNSPLHF	TGTGCCAGCAGTGAAGCGCCGGGACAAGGCAATTCACCCCTCCACTTT
TRBV7-7	TRBD1	few	TRBJ2-7	CASSPGQGFGDEQYF	TGTGCCAGCAGCCCCGGACAGGGGTTCGGGGACGAGCAGTACTTC
TRBV6-5	TRBD1	-	TRBJ1-6	CASTALTGNNSPLHF	TGTGCCAGCACCGCCCTGACAGGGAATAATTCACCCCTCCACTTT
TRBV7-9	TRBD2	-	TRBJ2-5	CASVSGGYQETQYF	TGTGCCAGCGTCAGCGGGGGGTATCAAGAGACCCAGTACTTC
TRBV5-1	-	-	TRBJ2-1	CASSLVQGDYNEQFF	TGCGCCAGCAGCTTAGTACAGGGAGATTACAATGAGCAGTTCTTC
TRBV6-5	-	-	TRBJ2-7	CASEGDISEQYF	TGTGCCAGCGAAGGGGACATCTCGGAGCAGTACTTC
TRBV6-5	-	-	TRBJ2-2	CASRSDTGELFF	TGTGCCAGCAGATCAGACACCGGGGAGCTGTTTTTT
TRBV5-1	TRBD2	once	TRBJ2-1	CASSLETSVHNEQFF	TGCGCCAGCAGCTTGGAGACTAGCGTTCACAATGAGCAGTTCTTC
TRBV3-1/TRBV3-2	TRBD1	once	TRBJ2-7	CASSPMTGSGVEQYF	TGTGCCAGCAGCCCTATGACAGGGTCCGGTGTGGAGCAGTACTTC
TRBV28	-	-	TRBJ1-2	CASSLPAGDGYTF	TGTGCCAGCAGTTTACCGGCAGGGGATGGCTACACCTTC
TRBV5-4	-	-	TRBJ2-7	CASSQPSSYEQYF	TGTGCCAGCAGCCAACCGAGCTCCTACGAGCAGTACTTC
TRBV5-5	-	-	TRBJ1-1	CASTPLLGGTTEAFF	TGTGCCAGCACCCCCTTGCTAGGGGGAACCACTGAAGCTTTCTTT
TRBV5-1	-	-	TRBJ1-2	CASSLRTEANYGYTF	TGCGCCAGCAGCTTGAGGACAGAAGCTAACTATGGCTACACCTTC
TRBV7-2	-	-	TRBJ2-6	CASSFGISGANVLTF	TGTGCCAGCAGCTTCGGTATCTCTGGGGCCAACGTCCTGACTTTC
TRBV2	TRBD2	few	TRBJ2-3	CASGGLADTDTQYF	TGTGCCAGCGGAGGACTAGCGGACACAGATACGCAGTATTTT
TRBV18	TRBD1	-	TRBJ2-7	CASSPDRDEQYF	TGTGCCAGCTCACCGGACAGGGACGAGCAGTACTTC
TRBV19	TRBD1	-	TRBJ2-5	CASNPTGGPETQYF	TGTGCCAGTAACCCTACAGGGGGCCCCGAGACCCAGTACTTC
TRBV11-2	-	-	TRBJ2-7	CASSLAGLSYEQYF	TGTGCCAGCAGCTTAGCCGGACTGTCCTACGAGCAGTACTTC
TRBV2	TRBD2	-	TRBJ2-3	CASSQRGGTDTQYF	TGTGCCAGCAGTCAGCGGGGGGGCACAGATACGCAGTATTTT
TRBV5-1	-	-	TRBJ1-6	CASSLQPLGGLNSPLHF	TGCGCCAGCAGCTTGCAACCTCTAGGGGGTTTAAATTCACCCCTCCACTTT
TRBV2	-	-	TRBJ2-3	CASRERGLFNTDTQYF	TGTGCCAGCAGGGAGAGGGGGTTATTCAACACAGATACGCAGTATTTT
TRBV9	TRBD2	-	TRBJ2-5	CASSVGAGDPETQYF	TGTGCCAGCAGCGTAGGCGCGGGGGATCCGGAGACCCAGTACTTC
TRBV5-1	-	-	TRBJ2-2	CASRSLGSGAGELFF	TGCGCCAGCAGATCTCTAGGGAGTGGGGCCGGGGAGCTGTTTTTT
TRBV12-2	-	-	TRBJ2-4	CASRLAPAGPNIQYF	TGTGCAAGTCGCTTAGCCCCAGCGGGGCCAAACATTCAGTACTTC
TRBV4-3	-	-	TRBJ1-1	CASSLGRGATEAFF	TGCGCCAGCAGCCTAGGAAGAGGTGCCACTGAAGCTTTCTTT
TRBV2	TRBD2	-	TRBJ2-3	CASSKSSGGAGTDTQYF	TGTGCCAGCAGCAAATCTAGCGGGGGGGCCGGCACAGATACGCAGTATTTT
TRBV6-2/TRBV6-3	TRBD1	-	TRBJ1-2	CASSSPQGNYGYTF	TGTGCCAGCAGTTCGCCACAGGGGAACTATGGCTACACCTTC
TRBV6-5	TRBD1	-	TRBJ2-7	CASRGTGESEQYF	TGTGCCAGCCGAGGGACAGGTGAATCCGAGCAGTACTTC